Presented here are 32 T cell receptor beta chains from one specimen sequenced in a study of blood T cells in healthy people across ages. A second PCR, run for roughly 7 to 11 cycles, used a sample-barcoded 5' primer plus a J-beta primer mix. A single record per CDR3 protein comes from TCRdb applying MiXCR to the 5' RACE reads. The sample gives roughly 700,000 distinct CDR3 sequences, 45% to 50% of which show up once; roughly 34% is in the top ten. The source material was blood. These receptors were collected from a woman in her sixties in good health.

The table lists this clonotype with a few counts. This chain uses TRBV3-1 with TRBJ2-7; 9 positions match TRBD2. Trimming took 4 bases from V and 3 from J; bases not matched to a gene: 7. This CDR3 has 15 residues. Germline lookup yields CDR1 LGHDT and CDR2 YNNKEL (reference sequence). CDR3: CASSPRLAEHYEQYF. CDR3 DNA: TGTGCCAGCAGCCCTAGACTAGCGGAGCACTACGAGCAGTACTTC.

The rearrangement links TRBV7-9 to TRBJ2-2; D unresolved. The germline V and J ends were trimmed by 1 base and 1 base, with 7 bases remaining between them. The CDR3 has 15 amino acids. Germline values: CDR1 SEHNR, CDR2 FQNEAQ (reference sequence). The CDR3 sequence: CASSLVGLNTGELFF. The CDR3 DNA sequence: TGTGCCAGCAGCTTAGTAGGGCTGAACACCGGGGAGCTGTTTTTT.

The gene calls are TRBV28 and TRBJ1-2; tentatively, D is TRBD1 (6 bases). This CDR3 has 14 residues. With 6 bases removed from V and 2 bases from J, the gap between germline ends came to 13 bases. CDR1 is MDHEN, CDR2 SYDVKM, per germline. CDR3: CASSAPQGNYGYTF. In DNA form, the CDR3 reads TGTGCCAGCAGCGCCCCACAGGGAAACTATGGCTACACCTTC.

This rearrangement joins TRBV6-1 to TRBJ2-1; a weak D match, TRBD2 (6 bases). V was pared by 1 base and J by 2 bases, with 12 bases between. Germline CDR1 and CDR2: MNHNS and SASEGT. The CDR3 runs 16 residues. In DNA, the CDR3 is TGTGCCAGCAGTGAAGTTTGGCGGAGGGCCTACAATGAGCAGTTCTTC. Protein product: CASSEVWRRAYNEQFF.

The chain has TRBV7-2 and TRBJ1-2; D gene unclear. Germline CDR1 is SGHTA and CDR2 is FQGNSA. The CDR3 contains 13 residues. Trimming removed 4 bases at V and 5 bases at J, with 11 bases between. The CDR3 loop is CASSYVKGYGYTF. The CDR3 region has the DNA TGTGCCAGCAGCTATGTTAAGGGTTATGGCTACACCTTC.

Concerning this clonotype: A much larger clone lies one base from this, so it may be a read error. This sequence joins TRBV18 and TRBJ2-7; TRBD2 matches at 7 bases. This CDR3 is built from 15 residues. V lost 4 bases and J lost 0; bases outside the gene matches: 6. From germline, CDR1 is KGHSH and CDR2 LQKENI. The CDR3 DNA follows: TGTGCCAGCTCACGTACGGGAGGCAACTCCTACGAGCAGTACTTC. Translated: CASSRTGGNSYEQYF.

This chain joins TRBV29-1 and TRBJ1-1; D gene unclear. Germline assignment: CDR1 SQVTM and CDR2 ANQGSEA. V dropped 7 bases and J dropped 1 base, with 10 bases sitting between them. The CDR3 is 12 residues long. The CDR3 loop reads CSAPDSNTEAFF. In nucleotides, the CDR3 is TGCAGCGCACCAGATTCGAACACTGAAGCTTTCTTT.

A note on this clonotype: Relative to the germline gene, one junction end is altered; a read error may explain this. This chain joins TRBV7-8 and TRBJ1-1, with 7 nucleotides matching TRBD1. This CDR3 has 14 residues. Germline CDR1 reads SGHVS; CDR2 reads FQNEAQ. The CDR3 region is CASSSRGGNAEAFF. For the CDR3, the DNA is TGTGCCAGCAGCTCCAGGGGGGGGAACGCTGAAGCTTTCTTT.

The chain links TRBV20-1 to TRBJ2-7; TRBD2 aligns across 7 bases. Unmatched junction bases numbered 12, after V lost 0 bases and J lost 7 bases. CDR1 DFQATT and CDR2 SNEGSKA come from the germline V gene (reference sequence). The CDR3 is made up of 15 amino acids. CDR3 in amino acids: CSARDSGLGAGEQYF. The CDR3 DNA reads TGCAGTGCTAGAGATAGCGGGTTGGGTGCCGGGGAGCAGTACTTC.

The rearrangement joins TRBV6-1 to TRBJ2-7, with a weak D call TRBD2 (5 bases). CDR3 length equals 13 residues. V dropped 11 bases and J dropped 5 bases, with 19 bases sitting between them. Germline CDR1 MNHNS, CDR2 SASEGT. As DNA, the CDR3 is TGTGCCGCAGCTGGGAGAAGCTGGAACGAGCAGTACTTC. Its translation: CAAAGRSWNEQYF.

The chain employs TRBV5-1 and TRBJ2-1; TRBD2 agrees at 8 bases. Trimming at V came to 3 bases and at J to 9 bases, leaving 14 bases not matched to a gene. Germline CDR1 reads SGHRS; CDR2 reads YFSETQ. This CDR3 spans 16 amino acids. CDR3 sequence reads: CASSYTSGAQLGEQFF. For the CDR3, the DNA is TGCGCCAGCAGCTACACTAGCGGAGCCCAATTGGGTGAGCAGTTCTTC. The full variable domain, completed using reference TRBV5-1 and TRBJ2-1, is KAGVTQTPRYLIKTRGQQVTLSCSPISGHRSVSWYQQTPGQGLQFLFEYFSETQRNKGNFPGRFSGRQFSNSRSEMNVSTLELGDSALYLCASSYTSGAQLGEQFFGPGTRLTVL.

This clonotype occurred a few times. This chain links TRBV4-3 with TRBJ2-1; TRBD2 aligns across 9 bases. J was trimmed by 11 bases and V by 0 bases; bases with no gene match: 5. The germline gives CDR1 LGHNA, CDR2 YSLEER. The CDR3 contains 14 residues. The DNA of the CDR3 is TGCGCCAGCAGCCAAGATAGGCTAGCGGGGAAGCAGTTCTTC. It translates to CASSQDRLAGKQFF.

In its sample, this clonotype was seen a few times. CDR3 protein: CAISARGLAPGETQYF. In nucleotides, the CDR3 is TGTGCCATCAGTGCTCGAGGACTAGCTCCGGGAGAGACCCAGTACTTC. J is TRBJ2-5 and V is TRBV10-3, with 8 bases fitting TRBD2. V lost 4 bases to trimming and J lost 4 bases; unmatched junction nucleotides: 11. The CDR3 has 16 amino acids. The germline V gene encodes CDR1 ENHRY and CDR2 SYGVKD.

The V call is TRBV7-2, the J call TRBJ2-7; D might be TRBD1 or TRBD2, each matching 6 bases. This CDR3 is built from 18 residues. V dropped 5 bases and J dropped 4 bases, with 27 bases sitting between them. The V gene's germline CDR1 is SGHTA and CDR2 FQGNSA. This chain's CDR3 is CASSLRRGVVGSGYEQYF. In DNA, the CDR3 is TGTGCCAGCAGCCTAAGAAGGGGGGTGGTGGGATCGGGATACGAGCAGTACTTC.

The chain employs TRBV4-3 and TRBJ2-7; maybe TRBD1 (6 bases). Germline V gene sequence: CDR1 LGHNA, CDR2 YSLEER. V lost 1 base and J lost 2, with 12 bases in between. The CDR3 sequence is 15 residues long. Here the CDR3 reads CASSQATGNPYEQYF. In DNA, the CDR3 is TGCGCCAGCAGCCAAGCTACAGGGAACCCCTACGAGCAGTACTTC.

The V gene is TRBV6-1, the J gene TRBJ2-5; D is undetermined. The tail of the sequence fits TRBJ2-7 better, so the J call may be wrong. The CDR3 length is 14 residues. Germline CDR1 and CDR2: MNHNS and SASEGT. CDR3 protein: CASSEQANAYEQYF. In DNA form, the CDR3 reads TGTGCCAGCAGTGAACAAGCGAACGCCTACGAGCAGTACTTC.

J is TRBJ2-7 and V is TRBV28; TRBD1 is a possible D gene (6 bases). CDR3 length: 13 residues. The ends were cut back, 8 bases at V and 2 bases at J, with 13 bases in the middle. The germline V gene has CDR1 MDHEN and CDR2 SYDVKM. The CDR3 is CASYRDTAYEQYF. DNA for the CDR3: TGTGCCAGCTACCGGGACACGGCCTACGAGCAGTACTTC.

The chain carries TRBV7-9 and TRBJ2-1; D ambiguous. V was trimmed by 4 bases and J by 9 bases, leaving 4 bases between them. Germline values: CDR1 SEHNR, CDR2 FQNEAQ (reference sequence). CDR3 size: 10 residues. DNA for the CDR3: TGTGCCAGCAGCTCCCTTGAGCAGTTCTTC. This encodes CASSSLEQFF.

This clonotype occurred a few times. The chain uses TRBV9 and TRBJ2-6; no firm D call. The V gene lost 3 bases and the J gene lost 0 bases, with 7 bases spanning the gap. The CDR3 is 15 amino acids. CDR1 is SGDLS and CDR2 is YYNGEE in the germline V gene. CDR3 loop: CASSADGSGANVLTF. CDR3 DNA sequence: TGTGCCAGCAGCGCCGACGGCTCTGGGGCCAACGTCCTGACTTTC.

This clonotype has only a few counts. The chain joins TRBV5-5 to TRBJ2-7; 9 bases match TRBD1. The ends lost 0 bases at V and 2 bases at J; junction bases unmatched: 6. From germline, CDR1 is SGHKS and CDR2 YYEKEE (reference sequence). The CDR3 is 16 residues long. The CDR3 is CASSLDLGQGTYEQYF. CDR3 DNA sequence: TGTGCCAGCAGCTTGGATCTGGGACAGGGAACCTACGAGCAGTACTTC. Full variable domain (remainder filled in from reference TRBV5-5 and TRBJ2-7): DAGVTQSPTHLIKTRGQQVTLRCSPISGHKSVSWYQQVLGQGPQFIFQYYEKEERGRGNFPDRFSARQFPNYSSELNVNALLLGDSALYLCASSLDLGQGTYEQYFGPGTRLTVT.

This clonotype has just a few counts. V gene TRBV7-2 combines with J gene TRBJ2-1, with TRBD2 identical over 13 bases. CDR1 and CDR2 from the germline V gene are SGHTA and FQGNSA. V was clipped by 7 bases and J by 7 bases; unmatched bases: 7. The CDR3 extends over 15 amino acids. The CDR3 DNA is TGTGCCAGCACCCCACTAGCGGGAGGGGGGAATGAGCAGTTCTTC. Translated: CASTPLAGGGNEQFF.

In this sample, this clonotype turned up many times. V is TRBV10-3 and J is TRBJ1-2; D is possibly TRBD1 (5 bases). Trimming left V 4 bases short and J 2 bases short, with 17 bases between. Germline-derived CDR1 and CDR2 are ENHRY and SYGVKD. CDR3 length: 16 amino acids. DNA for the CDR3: TGTGCCATCAGTGGGTACGGGGCCAAGCCCAACTATGGCTACACCTTC. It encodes CAISGYGAKPNYGYTF.

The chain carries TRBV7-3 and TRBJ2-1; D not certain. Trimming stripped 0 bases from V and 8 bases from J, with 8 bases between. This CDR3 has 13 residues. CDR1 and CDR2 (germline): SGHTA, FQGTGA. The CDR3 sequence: CASSLTVFDEQFF. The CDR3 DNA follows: TGTGCCAGCAGCTTAACCGTTTTCGATGAGCAGTTCTTC.

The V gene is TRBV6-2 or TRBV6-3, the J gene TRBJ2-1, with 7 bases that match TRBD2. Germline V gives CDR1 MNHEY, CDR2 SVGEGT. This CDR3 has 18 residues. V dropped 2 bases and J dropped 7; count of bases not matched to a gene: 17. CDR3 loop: CASSYNRLLADKRNEQFF. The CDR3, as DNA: TGTGCCAGCAGTTACAACCGCCTCCTAGCGGACAAGAGGAATGAGCAGTTCTTC.

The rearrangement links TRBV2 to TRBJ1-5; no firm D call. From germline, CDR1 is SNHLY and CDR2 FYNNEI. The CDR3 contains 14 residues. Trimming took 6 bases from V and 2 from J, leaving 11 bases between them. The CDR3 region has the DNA TGTGCCAGCAGCTCGGAAAGGGGCAATCAGCCCCAGCATTTT. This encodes CASSSERGNQPQHF.

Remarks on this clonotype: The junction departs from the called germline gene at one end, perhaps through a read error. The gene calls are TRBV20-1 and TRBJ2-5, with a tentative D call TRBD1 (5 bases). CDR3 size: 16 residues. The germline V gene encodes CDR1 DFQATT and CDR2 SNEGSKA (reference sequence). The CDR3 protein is CSARDRRGIGQETQYF. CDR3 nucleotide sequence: TGCAGTGCCAGAGATAGAAGGGGTATCGGCCAAGAGACCCAGTACTTC.

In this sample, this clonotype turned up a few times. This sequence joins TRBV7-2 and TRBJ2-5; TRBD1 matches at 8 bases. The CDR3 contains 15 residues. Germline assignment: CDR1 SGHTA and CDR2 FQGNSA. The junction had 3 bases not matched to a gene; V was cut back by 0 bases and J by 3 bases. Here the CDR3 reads CASSLAGQGKETQYF. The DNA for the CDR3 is TGTGCCAGCAGCTTAGCAGGACAGGGCAAAGAGACCCAGTACTTC.

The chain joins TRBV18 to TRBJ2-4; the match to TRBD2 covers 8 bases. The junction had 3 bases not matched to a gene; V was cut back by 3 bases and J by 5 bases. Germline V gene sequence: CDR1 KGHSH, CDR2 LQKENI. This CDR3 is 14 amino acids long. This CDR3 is CASSPTRGENIQYF. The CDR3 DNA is TGTGCCAGCTCACCCACGCGGGGGGAAAACATTCAGTACTTC.

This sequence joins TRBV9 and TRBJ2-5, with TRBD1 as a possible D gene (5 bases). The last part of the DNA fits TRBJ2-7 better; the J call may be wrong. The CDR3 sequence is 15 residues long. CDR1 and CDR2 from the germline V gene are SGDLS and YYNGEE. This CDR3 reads CASSVEAGMVHEQYF. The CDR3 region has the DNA TGTGCCAGCAGCGTAGAGGCAGGGATGGTGCACGAGCAGTACTTC.

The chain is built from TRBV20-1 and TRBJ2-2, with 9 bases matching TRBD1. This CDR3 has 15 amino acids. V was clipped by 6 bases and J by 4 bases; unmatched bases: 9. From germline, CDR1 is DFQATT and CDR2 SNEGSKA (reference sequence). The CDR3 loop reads CSAQLWDRATGELFF. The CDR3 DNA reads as TGCAGTGCACAGCTCTGGGACAGGGCCACCGGGGAGCTGTTTTTT.

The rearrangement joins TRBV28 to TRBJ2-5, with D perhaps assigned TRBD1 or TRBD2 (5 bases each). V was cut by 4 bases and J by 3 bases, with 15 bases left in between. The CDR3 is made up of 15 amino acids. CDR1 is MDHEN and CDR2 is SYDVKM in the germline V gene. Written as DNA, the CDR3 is TGTGCCAGCAGTTCTGGGGGTCTCCCTGAAGAGACCCAGTACTTC. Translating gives CASSSGGLPEETQYF.

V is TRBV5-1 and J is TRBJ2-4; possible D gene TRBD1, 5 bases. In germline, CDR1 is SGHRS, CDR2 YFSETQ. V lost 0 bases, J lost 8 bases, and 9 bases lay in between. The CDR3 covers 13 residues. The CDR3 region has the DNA TGCGCCAGCAGCTTGGCAGGGAAAGACATTCAGTACTTC. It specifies CASSLAGKDIQYF.